This T cell receptor beta chain was recovered during a study of blood T cell repertoires in COVID-19. About the study: T cells, B-cell-depleted T cells, or PBMCs supplied cDNA or gDNA.

Germline assignment: CDR1 GTSNPN and CDR2 SVGIG (reference sequence). The CDR3 covers 14 residues. The junction had 5 bases not matched to a gene; V was cut back by 2 bases and J by 4 bases. Repertoires were generated with immunoSEQ multiplex PCR, while TCRdb's copy carries only in-frame clones and drops some. The table includes 150,000 to 200,000 clones, roughly 80% detected once. This receptor was taken from a man aged 25-45 years with active or convalescent COVID-19. The chain has TRBV30 and TRBJ1-1; TRBD1 aligns across 9 bases. Material for sequencing was peripheral blood. The CDR3 nucleotides read TGTGCCTGGAGTACGGGGACAGGGCTCACTGAAGCTTTCTTT. Translating gives CAWSTGTGLTEAFF.